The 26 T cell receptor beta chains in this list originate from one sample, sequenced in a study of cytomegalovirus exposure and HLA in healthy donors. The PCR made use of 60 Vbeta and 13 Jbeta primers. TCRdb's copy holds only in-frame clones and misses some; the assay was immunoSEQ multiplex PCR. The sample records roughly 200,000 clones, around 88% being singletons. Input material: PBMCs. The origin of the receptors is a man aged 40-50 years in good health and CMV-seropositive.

The CDR3: CASSVEGEFNYGYTF. The CDR3 bases are TGTGCCAGCAGCGTAGAGGGGGAGTTTAACTATGGCTACACCTTC. V gene TRBV9 combines with J gene TRBJ1-2, with D possibly matching TRBD1 (6 bases). The CDR3 runs to 15 residues. Trimming cost V 0 bases and J 1 base, with 10 bases left between them. CDR1 and CDR2 (germline): SGDLS, YYNGEE.

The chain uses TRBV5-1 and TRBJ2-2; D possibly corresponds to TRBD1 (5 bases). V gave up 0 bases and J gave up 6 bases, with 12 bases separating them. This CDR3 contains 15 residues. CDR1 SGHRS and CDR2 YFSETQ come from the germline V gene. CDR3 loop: CASSLARQPSGELFF. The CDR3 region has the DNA TGCGCCAGCAGCTTGGCCCGACAGCCCTCCGGGGAGCTGTTTTTT.

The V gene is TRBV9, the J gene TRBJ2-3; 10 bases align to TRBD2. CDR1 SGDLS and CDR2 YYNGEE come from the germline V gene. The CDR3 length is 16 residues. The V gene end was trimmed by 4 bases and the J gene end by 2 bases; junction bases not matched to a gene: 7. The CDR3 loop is CASSPLGTSATDTQYF. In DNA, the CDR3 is TGTGCCAGCAGCCCGTTGGGGACTAGCGCCACAGATACGCAGTATTTT.

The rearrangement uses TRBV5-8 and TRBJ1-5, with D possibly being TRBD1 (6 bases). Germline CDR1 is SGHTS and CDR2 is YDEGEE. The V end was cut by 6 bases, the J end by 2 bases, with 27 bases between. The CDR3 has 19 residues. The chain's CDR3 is CASNFAGDTSILGNQPQHF. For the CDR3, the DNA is TGTGCCAGCAACTTTGCCGGGGACACCTCTATTTTGGGCAATCAGCCCCAGCATTTT.

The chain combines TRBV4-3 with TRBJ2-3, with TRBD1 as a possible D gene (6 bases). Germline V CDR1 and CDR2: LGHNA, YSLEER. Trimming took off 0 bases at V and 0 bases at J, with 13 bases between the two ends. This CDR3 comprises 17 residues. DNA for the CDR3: TGCGCCAGCAGCCAAGAATCTTTGGACAGAAGCACAGATACGCAGTATTTT. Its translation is CASSQESLDRSTDTQYF.

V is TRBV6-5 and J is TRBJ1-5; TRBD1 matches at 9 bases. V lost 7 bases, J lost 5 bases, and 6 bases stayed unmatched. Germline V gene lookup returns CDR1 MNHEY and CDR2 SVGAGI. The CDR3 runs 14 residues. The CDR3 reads CASTRDRDYQPQHF. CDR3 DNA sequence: TGTGCCAGCACCCGGGACAGGGATTATCAGCCCCAGCATTTT.

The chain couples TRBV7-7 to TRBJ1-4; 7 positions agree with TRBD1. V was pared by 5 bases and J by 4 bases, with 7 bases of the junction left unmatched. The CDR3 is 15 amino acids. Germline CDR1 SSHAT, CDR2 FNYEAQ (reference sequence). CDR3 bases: TGTGCCAGCAGCCTAAGACAGGGACGTAATGAAAAACTGTTTTTT. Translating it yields CASSLRQGRNEKLFF.

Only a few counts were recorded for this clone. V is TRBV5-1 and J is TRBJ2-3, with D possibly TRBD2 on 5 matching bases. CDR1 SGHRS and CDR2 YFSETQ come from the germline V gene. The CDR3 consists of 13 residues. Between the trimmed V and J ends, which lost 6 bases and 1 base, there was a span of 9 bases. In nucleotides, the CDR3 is TGCGCCAGCACGGGAATCGGCACAGATACGCAGTATTTT. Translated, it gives CASTGIGTDTQYF.

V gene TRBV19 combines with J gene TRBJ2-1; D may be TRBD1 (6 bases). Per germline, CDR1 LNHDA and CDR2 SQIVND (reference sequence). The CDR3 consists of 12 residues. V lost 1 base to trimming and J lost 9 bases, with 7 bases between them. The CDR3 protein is CASSIGGREQFF. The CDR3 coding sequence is TGTGCCAGTAGTATAGGGGGGCGTGAGCAGTTCTTC.

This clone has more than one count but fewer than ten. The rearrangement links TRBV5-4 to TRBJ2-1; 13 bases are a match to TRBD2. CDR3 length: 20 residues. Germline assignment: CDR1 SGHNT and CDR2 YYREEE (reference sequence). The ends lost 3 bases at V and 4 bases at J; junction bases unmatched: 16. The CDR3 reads CASSSAGTGLTSGRYNEQFF. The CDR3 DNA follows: TGTGCCAGCAGCTCGGCCGGGACAGGCCTGACTAGCGGGAGGTACAATGAGCAGTTCTTC.

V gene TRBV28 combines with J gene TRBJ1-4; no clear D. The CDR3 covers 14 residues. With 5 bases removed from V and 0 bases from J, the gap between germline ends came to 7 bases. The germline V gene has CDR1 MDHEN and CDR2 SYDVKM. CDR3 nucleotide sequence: TGTGCCAGCAGTGTCTACGCAACTAATGAAAAACTGTTTTTT. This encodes CASSVYATNEKLFF.

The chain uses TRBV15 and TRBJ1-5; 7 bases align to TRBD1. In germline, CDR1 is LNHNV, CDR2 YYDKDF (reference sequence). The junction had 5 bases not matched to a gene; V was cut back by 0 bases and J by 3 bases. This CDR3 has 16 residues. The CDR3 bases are TGTGCCACCAGCAGAGAAACAGGGGCCCTCAATCAGCCCCAGCATTTT. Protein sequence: CATSRETGALNQPQHF.

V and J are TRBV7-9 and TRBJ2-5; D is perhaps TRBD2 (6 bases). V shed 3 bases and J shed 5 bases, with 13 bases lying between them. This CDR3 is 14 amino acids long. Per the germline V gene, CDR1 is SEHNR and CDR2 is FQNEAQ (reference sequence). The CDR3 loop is CASSFGGSEETQYF. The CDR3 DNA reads TGTGCCAGCAGCTTTGGGGGGAGTGAGGAGACCCAGTACTTC.

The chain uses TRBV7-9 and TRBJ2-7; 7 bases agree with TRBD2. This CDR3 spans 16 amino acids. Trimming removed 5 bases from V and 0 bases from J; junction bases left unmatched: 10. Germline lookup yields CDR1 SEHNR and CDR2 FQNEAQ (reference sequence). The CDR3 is CASSPGGLAASYEQYF. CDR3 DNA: TGTGCCAGCAGCCCCGGCGGGCTAGCGGCCTCCTACGAGCAGTACTTC.

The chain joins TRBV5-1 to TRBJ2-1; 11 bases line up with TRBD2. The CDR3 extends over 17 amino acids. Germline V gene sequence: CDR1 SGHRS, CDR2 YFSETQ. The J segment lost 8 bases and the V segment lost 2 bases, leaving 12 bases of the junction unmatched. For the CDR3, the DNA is TGCGCCAGCAGCTTCCCCCGCGGACTAGCGGGTCAGGATGAGCAGTTCTTC. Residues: CASSFPRGLAGQDEQFF.

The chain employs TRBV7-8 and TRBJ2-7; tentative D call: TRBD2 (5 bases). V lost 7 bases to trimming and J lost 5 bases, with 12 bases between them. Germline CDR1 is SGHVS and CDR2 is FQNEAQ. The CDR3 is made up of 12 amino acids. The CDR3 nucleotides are TGTGCCAGCACCCGAGGGAATCACGAGCAGTACTTC. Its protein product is CASTRGNHEQYF.

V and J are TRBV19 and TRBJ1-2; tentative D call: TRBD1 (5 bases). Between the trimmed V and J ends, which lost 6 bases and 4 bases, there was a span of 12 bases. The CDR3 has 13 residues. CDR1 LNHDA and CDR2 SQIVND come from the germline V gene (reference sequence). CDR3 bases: TGTGCCAGTAGGTTGACAGAGAGCTATGGCTACACCTTC. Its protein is CASRLTESYGYTF.

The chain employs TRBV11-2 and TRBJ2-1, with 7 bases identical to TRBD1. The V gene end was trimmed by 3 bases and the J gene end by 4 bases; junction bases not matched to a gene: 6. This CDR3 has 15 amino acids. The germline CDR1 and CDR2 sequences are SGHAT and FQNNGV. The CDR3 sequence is CASSLPRTGYNEQFF. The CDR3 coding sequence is TGTGCCAGCAGCTTGCCTCGGACAGGTTACAATGAGCAGTTCTTC.

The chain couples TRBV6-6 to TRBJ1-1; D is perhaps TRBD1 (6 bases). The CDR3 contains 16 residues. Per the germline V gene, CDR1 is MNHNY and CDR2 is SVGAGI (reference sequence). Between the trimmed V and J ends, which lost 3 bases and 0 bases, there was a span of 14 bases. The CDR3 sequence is CASSYRQDALNTEAFF. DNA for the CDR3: TGTGCCAGCAGTTATAGACAGGACGCCCTGAACACTGAAGCTTTCTTT.

The CDR3 sequence: CASSLGTGGWGEQYF. The CDR3 bases are TGTGCCAGCAGCTTGGGCACAGGGGGCTGGGGCGAGCAGTACTTC. V is TRBV5-5 and J is TRBJ2-7; the match to TRBD1 covers 9 bases. V gave up 0 bases and J gave up 6 bases; unmatched junction bases: 7. The CDR3 runs 15 residues. The germline V gene has CDR1 SGHKS and CDR2 YYEKEE (reference sequence).

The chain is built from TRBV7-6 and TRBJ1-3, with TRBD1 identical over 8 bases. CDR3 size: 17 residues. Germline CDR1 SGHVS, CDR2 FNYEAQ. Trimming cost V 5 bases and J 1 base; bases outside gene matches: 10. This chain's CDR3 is CASSQGGQGGSGNTIYF. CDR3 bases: TGTGCCAGCAGCCAGGGCGGACAGGGCGGATCTGGAAACACCATATATTTT. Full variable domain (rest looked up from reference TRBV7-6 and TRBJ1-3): GAGVSQSPRYKVTKRGQDVALRCDPISGHVSLYWYRQALGQGPEFLTYFNYEAQQDKSGLPNDRFSAERPEGSISTLTIQRTEQRDSAMYRCASSQGGQGGSGNTIYFGEGSWLTVV.

CDR3 DNA sequence: TGTGCCAGCAGTTTCCTAAACCAAGAGACCCAGTACTTC. Its translation is CASSFLNQETQYF. The chain recombines TRBV28 with TRBJ2-5; no clear D gene. Germline V lookup: CDR1 MDHEN, CDR2 SYDVKM. V dropped 3 bases and J dropped 0 bases, with 5 bases sitting between them. The CDR3 is 13 amino acids. Drawing the rest from reference TRBV28 and TRBJ2-5, the complete variable domain is DVKVTQSSRYLVKRTGEKVFLECVQDMDHENMFWYRQDPGLGLRLIYFSYDVKMKEKGDIPEGYSVSREKKERFSLILESASTNQTSMYLCASSFLNQETQYFGPGTRLLVL.

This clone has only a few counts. The CDR3 nucleotides are TGTGCCTGGAGTGGCGGAACAGTCTTCAGGGTGGAAGAGCAGTACTTC. This encodes CAWSGGTVFRVEEQYF. J is TRBJ2-7 and V is TRBV30; D perhaps matches TRBD1 (5 bases). Germline V CDR1 and CDR2: GTSNPN, SVGIG (reference sequence). The CDR3 runs to 16 residues. Trimming pared 1 base from V and 7 bases from J, leaving 23 bases between.

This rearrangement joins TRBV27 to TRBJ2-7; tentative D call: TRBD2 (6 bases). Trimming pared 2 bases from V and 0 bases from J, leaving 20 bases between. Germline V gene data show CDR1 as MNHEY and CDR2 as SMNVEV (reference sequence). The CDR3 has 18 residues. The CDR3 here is CASSLRPLRGEYSYEQYF. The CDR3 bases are TGTGCCAGCAGTTTACGGCCCCTTCGCGGGGAGTACTCCTACGAGCAGTACTTC.

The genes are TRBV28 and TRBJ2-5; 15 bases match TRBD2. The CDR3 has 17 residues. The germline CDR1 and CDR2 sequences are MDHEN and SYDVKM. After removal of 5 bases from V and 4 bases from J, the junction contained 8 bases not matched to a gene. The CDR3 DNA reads TGTGCCAGCAGTGGATCGGGACTAGCGGGAGGAGGAGAGACCCAGTACTTC. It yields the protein CASSGSGLAGGGETQYF.

The DNA for the CDR3 is TGTGCCAGTGCCGGGGGGGTCTATAATTCACCCCTCCACTTT. It encodes CASAGGVYNSPLHF. The rearrangement links TRBV25-1 to TRBJ1-6, with TRBD1 as a possible D gene (5 bases). CDR1 is MGHDK, CDR2 SYGVNS, per germline. Trimming took off 9 bases at V and 3 bases at J, with 12 bases between the two ends. This CDR3 has 14 residues.